The 29 T cell receptor beta chains below all came from one sample that was sequenced in a study of post-analysis software for immune sequencing data. Study observations and caveats: Several TRBV segments (TRBV5-6, TRBV5-1 and TRBV20-1 among them) occurred more frequently in patients than in controls.

Antigens for these TCRs are unknown. Carried by the TCR beta cDNA libraries were unique molecular identifiers. TCRdb re-called the PCR reads with MiXCR, one entry per CDR3 protein. The repertoire consists of about 540,000 distinct CDR3 sequences, with around 34% occurring once and the leading ten covering around 5.9%. The sequencing input was blood. These receptors were taken from a girl under 18 with multiple sclerosis.

This chain links TRBV20-1 with TRBJ1-1; the D is unclear. With 3 bases removed from V and 1 base from J, the gap between germline ends came to 12 bases. The CDR3 consists of 14 residues. Germline assignment: CDR1 DFQATT and CDR2 SNEGSKA (reference sequence). The CDR3 DNA reads TGCAGTGCTAGTCCGATGGCTCCGAACACTGAAGCTTTCTTT. Amino acids: CSASPMAPNTEAFF.

This clonotype has a handful of counts. The rearrangement links TRBV20-1 to TRBJ2-5, with D perhaps being TRBD1 or TRBD2 (5 bases each). The CDR3 runs to 13 residues. The ends were cut back, 8 bases at V and 4 bases at J, with 17 bases in the middle. Looked up from germline, CDR1 is DFQATT and CDR2 is SNEGSKA (reference sequence). This CDR3 is CSIQGRDRETQYF. CDR3 nucleotides: TGCAGTATTCAGGGCAGGGACCGAGAGACCCAGTACTTC.

V gene TRBV7-2 combines with J gene TRBJ2-5; TRBD2 aligns across 7 bases. V trimming: 10 bases; J trimming: 11 bases; junction bases outside the gene matches: 10. The CDR3 has 11 residues. CDR1 and CDR2 from the germline V gene are SGHTA and FQGNSA. The CDR3 DNA follows: TGTGCCACCAAACTGGCGGGGGTACAGTACTTC. Protein: CATKLAGVQYF.

This chain joins TRBV12-3 or TRBV12-4 and TRBJ2-5; 7 nucleotides match TRBD1. V lost 3 bases to trimming and J lost 0 bases; unmatched junction nucleotides: 4. The CDR3 covers 15 residues. CDR3 protein: CASSFGRGHQETQYF. The CDR3 coding sequence is TGTGCCAGCAGTTTCGGAAGGGGGCACCAAGAGACCCAGTACTTC.

This clonotype was observed a handful of times. V usage is TRBV5-1 and J usage is TRBJ2-3; perhaps D is TRBD1 or TRBD2 (6 bases each). Between the trimmed V and J ends, which lost 7 bases and 2 bases, there was a span of 17 bases. Germline V gene data show CDR1 as SGHRS and CDR2 as YFSETQ. The CDR3 runs 15 residues. The CDR3 here is CASVAEGGNTDTQYF. In DNA form, the CDR3 reads TGCGCCAGCGTAGCGGAGGGGGGAAACACAGATACGCAGTATTTT.

This clonotype was observed a few times. J is TRBJ1-1 and V is TRBV5-5; D gene uncertain. The germline V gene has CDR1 SGHKS and CDR2 YYEKEE (reference sequence). V lost 0 bases and J 8 bases, leaving 5 bases between the germline ends. The CDR3 is 11 residues long. This CDR3 reads CASSLGFEAFF. CDR3 in DNA: TGTGCCAGCAGCTTGGGCTTCGAAGCTTTCTTT. Looking up the rest from reference TRBV5-5 and TRBJ1-1 gives the full variable domain: DAGVTQSPTHLIKTRGQQVTLRCSPISGHKSVSWYQQVLGQGPQFIFQYYEKEERGRGNFPDRFSARQFPNYSSELNVNALLLGDSALYLCASSLGFEAFFGQGTRLTVV.

This clonotype came up a few times. The rearrangement uses TRBV5-1 and TRBJ2-1; D gene uncertain. The V and J ends lost 1 base and 6 bases respectively, with 17 bases between them. Germline lookup yields CDR1 SGHRS and CDR2 YFSETQ. This CDR3 is built from 16 residues. DNA of the CDR3: TGCGCCAGCAGCTTGTTCCCCCTTGCCTCGAGCAATGAGCAGTTCTTC. Translating gives CASSLFPLASSNEQFF.

The chain is built from TRBV15 and TRBJ2-5, with 11 bases aligning to TRBD2. This CDR3 region has 16 residues. CDR1 and CDR2 from the germline V gene are LNHNV and YYDKDF (reference sequence). The ends lost 0 bases at V and 9 bases at J; junction bases unmatched: 9. The CDR3 bases are TGTGCCACCAGCAGAGATCGGCTAGCGGGGGGCAGGTCCCAGTACTTC. Encoded protein: CATSRDRLAGGRSQYF.

Ten or more counts support this clonotype. Here the CDR3 reads CSSARGTDTQYF. The CDR3 bases are TGCAGCTCTGCTCGGGGAACAGATACGCAGTATTTT. This rearrangement joins TRBV29-1 to TRBJ2-3; a possible D gene is TRBD2 (5 bases). With 8 bases removed from V and 3 bases from J, the gap between germline ends came to 12 bases. Germline CDR1 reads SQVTM; CDR2 reads ANQGSEA. There are 12 residues in the CDR3.

The chain is built from TRBV29-1 and TRBJ2-1, with TRBD2 identical over 9 bases. Germline CDR1 is SQVTM and CDR2 is ANQGSEA. CDR3 size: 16 residues. V dropped 1 base and J dropped 3; count of bases not matched to a gene: 7. CDR3 loop: CSVEVPSGAYYNEQFF. The CDR3 nucleotides are TGCAGCGTTGAAGTCCCTAGCGGGGCCTACTACAATGAGCAGTTCTTC.

This clonotype has a handful of counts. The chain employs TRBV20-1 and TRBJ2-3; weak D call: TRBD1 (5 bases). V was cut by 3 bases and J by 3 bases, with 10 bases left in between. CDR1 is DFQATT and CDR2 is SNEGSKA in the germline V gene (reference sequence). CDR3 size: 13 residues. The CDR3 sequence: CSARQGTTDTQYF. The CDR3 DNA follows: TGCAGTGCTAGGCAGGGTACAACAGATACGCAGTATTTT.

This clonotype occurred many times. This sequence joins TRBV12-3 or TRBV12-4 and TRBJ2-3; TRBD2 matches at 7 bases. The CDR3 runs to 14 residues. Unmatched junction bases numbered 1, after V lost 0 bases and J lost 4 bases. CDR3 in DNA: TGTGCCAGCAGTTTAGCACTAGCGTCAGATACGCAGTATTTT. Residues: CASSLALASDTQYF.

The chain is built from TRBV20-1 and TRBJ1-5; D ambiguous. The CDR3 runs 13 residues. V lost 3 bases to trimming and J lost 4 bases, with 10 bases between them. Germline loops: CDR1 DFQATT, CDR2 SNEGSKA (reference sequence). As DNA, the CDR3 is TGCAGTGCTAGGGTTGACGGGAATCAGCCCCAGCATTTT. This codes for CSARVDGNQPQHF.

The V call is TRBV6-2 or TRBV6-3, the J call TRBJ2-3; D is undetermined. Germline CDR1 MNHEY, CDR2 SVGEGT. V was pared by 6 bases and J by 0 bases, with 13 bases between. The CDR3 totals 15 residues. CDR3 residues: CASSSLGSSTDTQYF. Here the CDR3 DNA reads TGTGCCAGCAGCTCCCTCGGTAGTAGCACAGATACGCAGTATTTT.

This chain links TRBV3-1 with TRBJ2-7; TRBD2 matches at 7 bases. The J call may be incorrect, as the DNA end agrees better with TRBJ2-5. Germline loops: CDR1 LGHDT, CDR2 YNNKEL (reference sequence). This CDR3 is built from 14 residues. CDR3 nucleotide sequence: TGTGCCAGCAGCCAAGCGCTAGCGGAGGTGACCCAGTACTTC. As protein: CASSQALAEVTQYF.

The chain has TRBV27 and TRBJ2-6; D is unresolved. The CDR3 loop spans 16 amino acids. Germline loops: CDR1 MNHEY, CDR2 SMNVEV (reference sequence). Deletions cut 5 bases from V and 1 base from J, with 12 bases between. DNA for the CDR3: TGTGCCAGCAGTCACCCCCGGAGTTCTGGGGCCAACGTCCTGACTTTC. Amino acids: CASSHPRSSGANVLTF.

In this sample, this clonotype turned up many times. The chain combines TRBV29-1 with TRBJ1-2; D is ambiguous. CDR1 and CDR2 (germline): SQVTM, ANQGSEA. CDR3 length: 11 residues. V gave up 6 bases and J gave up 4 bases, with 9 bases separating them. DNA for the CDR3: TGCAGCGTCACACAGAGCTATGGCTACACCTTC. It yields the protein CSVTQSYGYTF. The whole variable domain, remainder taken from reference TRBV29-1 and TRBJ1-2, is SAVISQKPSRDICQRGTSLTIQCQVDSQVTMMFWYRQQPGQSLTLIATANQGSEATYESGFVIDKFPISRPNLTFSTLTVSNMSPEDSSIYLCSVTQSYGYTFGSGTRLTVV.

The chain joins TRBV5-1 to TRBJ2-3; D is ambiguous. The CDR3 extends over 15 amino acids. Germline V gene lookup returns CDR1 SGHRS and CDR2 YFSETQ. V was trimmed by 0 bases and J by 5 bases, leaving 13 bases between them. CDR3 in amino acids: CASSLVPSLGDTQYF. Written as DNA, the CDR3 is TGCGCCAGCAGCTTGGTTCCCTCCCTGGGAGATACGCAGTATTTT.

This chain uses TRBV6-2 or TRBV6-3 with TRBJ2-5; either TRBD1 or TRBD2 may fit D (5 bases each). The CDR3 contains 15 residues. V was shortened by 4 bases and J by 5 bases, with 17 bases between the two germline ends. Germline V gene sequence: CDR1 MNHEY, CDR2 SVGEGT. The CDR3 here is CASSSIRDGDETQYF. The CDR3 nucleotides read TGTGCCAGCAGTTCGATCCGGGACGGAGACGAGACCCAGTACTTC.

This clonotype was counted between two and nine times. The CDR3 coding sequence is TGTGCCAGCAGTCCCGCCTTCATGGCCCAGTACTTC. Protein product: CASSPAFMAQYF. This chain joins TRBV7-2 and TRBJ2-7; D uncertain. The CDR3 spans 12 residues. Germline V gene data show CDR1 as SGHTA and CDR2 as FQGNSA. With 6 bases removed from V and 10 bases from J, the gap between germline ends came to 16 bases. The whole variable domain, remainder taken from reference TRBV7-2 and TRBJ2-7, is GAGVSQSPSNKVTEKGKDVELRCDPISGHTALYWYRQSLGQGLEFLIYFQGNSAPDKSGLPSDRFSAERTGGSVSTLTIQRTQQEDSAVYLCASSPAFMAQYFGPGTRLTVT.

V is TRBV20-1 and J is TRBJ2-3; TRBD2 aligns across 8 bases. Germline loops: CDR1 DFQATT, CDR2 SNEGSKA (reference sequence). The J segment lost 2 bases and the V segment lost 3 bases, leaving 16 bases of the junction unmatched. This CDR3 is built from 18 residues. The CDR3 region has the DNA TGCAGTGCTAGGAAACTAGCGGCGGTGGTTGCGAACACAGATACGCAGTATTTT. Its translation is CSARKLAAVVANTDTQYF.

J is TRBJ1-3 and V is TRBV5-1, with 8 bases that match TRBD1. This CDR3 spans 16 amino acids. J was trimmed by 0 bases and V by 1 base; bases with no gene match: 3. Germline lookup yields CDR1 SGHRS and CDR2 YFSETQ. CDR3 in amino acids: CASSLRGQASGNTIYF. CDR3 coding DNA: TGCGCCAGCAGCTTGAGGGGACAGGCCTCTGGAAACACCATATATTTT.

This clonotype was seen only a few times. CDR3 sequence (DNA): TGTGCCAGCAGCCAAGGCTTGCAGGGGACTGGCTACACCTTC. Amino acids: CASSQGLQGTGYTF. The chain couples TRBV3-1 to TRBJ1-2; D may be TRBD1 (6 bases). The CDR3 spans 14 residues. Looked up from germline, CDR1 is LGHDT and CDR2 is YNNKEL (reference sequence). V lost 1 base, J lost 7 bases, and 13 bases lay in between. Looking up the rest from reference TRBV3-1 and TRBJ1-2 gives the full variable domain: DTAVSQTPKYLVTQMGNDKSIKCEQNLGHDTMYWYKQDSKKFLKIMFSYNNKELIINETVPNRFSPKSPDKAHLNLHINSLELGDSAVYFCASSQGLQGTGYTFGSGTRLTVV.

This clonotype was seen a single time. The chain employs TRBV3-1 and TRBJ2-1; 8 bases are a match to TRBD2. Germline V gene data show CDR1 as LGHDT and CDR2 as YNNKEL (reference sequence). The CDR3 spans 17 residues. Unmatched junction bases numbered 10, after V lost 3 bases and J lost 3 bases. CDR3 in amino acids: CASSHRGLAFDYNEQFF. CDR3 nucleotides: TGTGCCAGCAGCCACCGAGGACTAGCTTTCGACTACAATGAGCAGTTCTTC.

This clonotype was picked up a small number of times. V usage is TRBV5-1 and J usage is TRBJ2-1; a possible D gene is TRBD2 (6 bases). This CDR3 has 14 residues. The germline CDR1 and CDR2 sequences are SGHRS and YFSETQ. V was trimmed by 4 bases and J by 4 bases, leaving 12 bases between them. CDR3 residues: CASSSGGDYNEQFF. The CDR3 nucleotides are TGCGCCAGCAGCAGCGGAGGGGATTACAATGAGCAGTTCTTC.

This clonotype was counted a few times. Its ends do not fully match the called genes, so a read error is possible. This chain links TRBV20-1 with TRBJ2-7, with 7 positions matching TRBD1. Germline V gene data show CDR1 as DFQATT and CDR2 as SNEGSKA (reference sequence). The length of the CDR3 is 14 residues. CDR3 coding DNA: TGCAGTGCTATAACCGGGACAGTAGACTACGAGCGGTACTTC. Encoded protein: CSAITGTVDYERYF.

This clonotype was counted only a few times. V gene TRBV4-1 combines with J gene TRBJ2-7; 8 bases are shared with TRBD1. V shed 0 bases, J shed 0 bases, and the junction held 13 bases outside the gene matches. The CDR3 extends over 19 amino acids. Germline assignment: CDR1 MGHRA and CDR2 YSYEKL. CDR3 nucleotides: TGCGCCAGCAGCCAAGATTTGGGACAGGTCGCCCATTTCTCCTACGAGCAGTACTTC. As protein: CASSQDLGQVAHFSYEQYF.

This chain links TRBV7-3 with TRBJ1-1, with 8 bases aligning to TRBD1. The germline gives CDR1 SGHTA, CDR2 FQGTGA. The CDR3 is 18 amino acids. V lost 5 bases to trimming and J lost 0 bases; unmatched junction nucleotides: 14. The CDR3 region is CASSPIHRGALMNTEAFF. DNA for the CDR3: TGTGCCAGCAGCCCGATTCACAGGGGGGCCCTTATGAACACTGAAGCTTTCTTT.

This clonotype occurred a few times. The chain employs TRBV20-1 and TRBJ1-2; possibly TRBD1 for D (5 bases). Germline CDR1 reads DFQATT; CDR2 reads SNEGSKA (reference sequence). This CDR3 has 15 amino acids. Trimming removed 0 bases from V and 3 bases from J, with 14 bases in between. The CDR3 DNA reads as TGCAGTGCTAGAGATCAGGGTCAAAATCACTATGGCTACACCTTC. This encodes CSARDQGQNHYGYTF.